The text below deals with one T cell receptor (beta chain). The entry originates in a study of blood T cell repertoires in COVID-19. Study-wide context: From the United States, Italy and Spain came samples of acute and convalescent COVID-19. The analysed material was cDNA or gDNA that came from T cells, B-cell-depleted T cells, or PBMCs.

Under the authors' procedure: Reference gene primer amplification gave estimated nucleated cell counts. Only in-frame clones appear in the TCRdb table, and some are missing; sequencing was by immunoSEQ multiplex PCR. The V and J calls and the clone size are those of that table, but D and trimming were determined from the DNA. The table shows about 150,000 clones, with more than 80% occurring only once. CDR1 is SGHDN and CDR2 is FVKESK in the germline V gene. The V and J ends lost 1 base and 5 bases respectively, with 23 bases between them. CDR3 size: 19 residues. Sequencing input: peripheral blood. This TCR was recovered from a man in his sixties or seventies with acute or convalescent COVID-19. V gene TRBV14 combines with J gene TRBJ2-2; D might be TRBD1 (6 bases). This CDR3 is CASSQAPRGTSNTTGELFF. CDR3 nucleotide sequence: TGTGCCAGCAGCCAAGCCCCGAGGGGGACCTCTAACACGACCGGGGAGCTGTTTTTT.